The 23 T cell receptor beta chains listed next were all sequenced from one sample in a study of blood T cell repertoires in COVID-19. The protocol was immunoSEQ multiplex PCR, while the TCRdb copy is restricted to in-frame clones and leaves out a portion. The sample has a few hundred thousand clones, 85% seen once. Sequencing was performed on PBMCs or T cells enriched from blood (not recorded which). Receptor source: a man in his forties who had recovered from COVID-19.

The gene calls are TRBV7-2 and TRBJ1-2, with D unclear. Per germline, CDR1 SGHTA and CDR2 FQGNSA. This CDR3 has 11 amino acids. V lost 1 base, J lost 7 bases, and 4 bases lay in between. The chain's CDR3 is CASSLGAGYTF. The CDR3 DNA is TGTGCCAGCAGCTTAGGGGCTGGCTACACCTTC. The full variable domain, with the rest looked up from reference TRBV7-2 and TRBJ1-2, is GAGVSQSPSNKVTEKGKDVELRCDPISGHTALYWYRQSLGQGLEFLIYFQGNSAPDKSGLPSDRFSAERTGGSVSTLTIQRTQQEDSAVYLCASSLGAGYTFGSGTRLTVV.

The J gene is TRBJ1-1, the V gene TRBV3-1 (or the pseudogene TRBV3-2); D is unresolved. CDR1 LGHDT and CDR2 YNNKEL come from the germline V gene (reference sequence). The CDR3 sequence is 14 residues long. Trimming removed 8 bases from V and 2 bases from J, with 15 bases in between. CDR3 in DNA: TGTGCCAGCTCACTTTGGGAGGTTAACACTGAAGCTTTCTTT. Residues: CASSLWEVNTEAFF.

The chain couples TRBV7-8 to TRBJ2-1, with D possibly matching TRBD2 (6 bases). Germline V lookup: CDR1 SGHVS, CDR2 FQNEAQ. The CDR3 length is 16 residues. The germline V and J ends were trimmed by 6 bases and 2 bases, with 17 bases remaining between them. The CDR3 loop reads CASSPNPGRPYNEQFF. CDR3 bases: TGTGCCAGCAGTCCCAATCCGGGGAGGCCCTACAATGAGCAGTTCTTC.

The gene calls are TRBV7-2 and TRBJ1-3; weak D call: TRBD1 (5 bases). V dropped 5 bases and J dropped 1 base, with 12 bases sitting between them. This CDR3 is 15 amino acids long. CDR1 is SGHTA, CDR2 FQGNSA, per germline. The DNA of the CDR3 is TGTGCCAGCAGCGCCTCTCCAGGGTCTGGAAACACCATATATTTT. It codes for CASSASPGSGNTIYF.

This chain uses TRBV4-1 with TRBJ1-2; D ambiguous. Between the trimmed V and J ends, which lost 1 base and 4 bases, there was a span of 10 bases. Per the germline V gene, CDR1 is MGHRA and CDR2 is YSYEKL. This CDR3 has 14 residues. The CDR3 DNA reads TGCGCCAGCAGCCAAGTGGGAGCGATCTATGGCTACACCTTC. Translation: CASSQVGAIYGYTF.

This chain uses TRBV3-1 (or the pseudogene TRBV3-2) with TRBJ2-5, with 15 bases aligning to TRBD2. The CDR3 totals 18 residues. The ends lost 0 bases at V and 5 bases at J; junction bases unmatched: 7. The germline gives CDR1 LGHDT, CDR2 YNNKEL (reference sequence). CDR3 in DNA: TGTGCCAGCAGCCAAGATATCGGGACTAGCGGGAGGTGGGAGACCCAGTACTTC. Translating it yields CASSQDIGTSGRWETQYF.

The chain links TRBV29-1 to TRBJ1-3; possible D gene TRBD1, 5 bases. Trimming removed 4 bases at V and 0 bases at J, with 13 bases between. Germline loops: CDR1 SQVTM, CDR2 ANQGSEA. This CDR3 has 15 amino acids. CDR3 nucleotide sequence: TGCAGCGTTGCTTTTATACAGGACTCTGGAAACACCATATATTTT. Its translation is CSVAFIQDSGNTIYF.

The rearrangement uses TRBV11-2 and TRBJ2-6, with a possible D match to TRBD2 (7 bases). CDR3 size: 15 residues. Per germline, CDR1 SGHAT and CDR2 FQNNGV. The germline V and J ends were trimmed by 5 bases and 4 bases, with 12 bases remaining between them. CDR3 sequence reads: CASSPRGAGANVLTF. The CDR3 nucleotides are TGTGCCAGCAGCCCACGGGGGGCCGGGGCCAACGTCCTGACTTTC. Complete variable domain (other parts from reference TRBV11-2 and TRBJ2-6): EAGVAQSPRYKIIEKRQSVAFWCNPISGHATLYWYQQILGQGPKLLIQFQNNGVVDDSQLPKDRFSAERLKGVDSTLKIQPAKLEDSAVYLCASSPRGAGANVLTFGAGSRLTVL.

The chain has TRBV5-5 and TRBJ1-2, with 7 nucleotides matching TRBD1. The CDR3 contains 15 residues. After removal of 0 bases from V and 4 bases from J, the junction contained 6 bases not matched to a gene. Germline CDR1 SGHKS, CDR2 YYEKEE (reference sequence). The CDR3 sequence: CASSLGVGQTYGYTF. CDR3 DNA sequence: TGTGCCAGCAGCTTGGGGGTGGGACAGACCTATGGCTACACCTTC.

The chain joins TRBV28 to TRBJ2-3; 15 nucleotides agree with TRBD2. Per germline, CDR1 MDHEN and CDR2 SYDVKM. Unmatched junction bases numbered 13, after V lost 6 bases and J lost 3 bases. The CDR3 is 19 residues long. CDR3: CASSLGLAGGTHWTDTQYF. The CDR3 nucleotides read TGTGCCAGCAGCCTGGGACTAGCGGGAGGCACTCACTGGACAGATACGCAGTATTTT.

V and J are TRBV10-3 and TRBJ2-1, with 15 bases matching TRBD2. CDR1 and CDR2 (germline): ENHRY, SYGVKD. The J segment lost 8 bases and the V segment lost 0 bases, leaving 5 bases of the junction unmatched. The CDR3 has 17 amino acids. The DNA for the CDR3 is TGTGCCATCAGTGAGTCCGGACTAGCGGGAGGGCCTTATGAGCAGTTCTTC. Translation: CAISESGLAGGPYEQFF.

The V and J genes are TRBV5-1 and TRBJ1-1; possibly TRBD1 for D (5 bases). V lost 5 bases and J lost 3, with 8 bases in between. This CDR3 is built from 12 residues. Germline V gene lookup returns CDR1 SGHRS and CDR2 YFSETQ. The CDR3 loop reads CASRLQDTEAFF. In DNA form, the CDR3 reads TGCGCCAGCAGGTTACAGGACACTGAAGCTTTCTTT.

As DNA, the CDR3 is TGCGCCAGCAGCCCTAGCGGGAGGGCCGGGGAGACCCAGTACTTC. It yields the protein CASSPSGRAGETQYF. The chain has TRBV4-1 and TRBJ2-5, with 12 nucleotides matching TRBD2. With V trimmed by 4 bases and J by 5 bases, 5 bases remained unmatched. CDR1 and CDR2 from the germline V gene are MGHRA and YSYEKL. The CDR3 is 15 residues long.

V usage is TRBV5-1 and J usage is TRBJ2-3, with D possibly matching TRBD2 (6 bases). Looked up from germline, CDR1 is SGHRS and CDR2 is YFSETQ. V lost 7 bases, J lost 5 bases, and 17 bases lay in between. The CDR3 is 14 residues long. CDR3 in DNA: TGCGCCAGCGCGGCGGGGACTGGGAAAGATACGCAGTATTTT. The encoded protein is CASAAGTGKDTQYF.

The CDR3 DNA reads TGTGCCAGCAGTGATGGGGGACATAGCAATCAGCCCCAGCATTTT. Its translation is CASSDGGHSNQPQHF. The chain recombines TRBV25-1 with TRBJ1-5; TRBD1 is a possible D gene (6 bases). The V end was cut by 3 bases, the J end by 0 bases, with 9 bases between. Per the germline V gene, CDR1 is MGHDK and CDR2 is SYGVNS. This CDR3 contains 15 residues.

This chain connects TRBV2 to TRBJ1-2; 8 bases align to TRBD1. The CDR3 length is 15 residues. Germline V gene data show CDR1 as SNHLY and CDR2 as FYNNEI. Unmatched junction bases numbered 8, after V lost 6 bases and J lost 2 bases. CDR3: CASRFGTGRNYGYTF. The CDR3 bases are TGTGCCAGCAGATTCGGGACAGGACGAAACTATGGCTACACCTTC.

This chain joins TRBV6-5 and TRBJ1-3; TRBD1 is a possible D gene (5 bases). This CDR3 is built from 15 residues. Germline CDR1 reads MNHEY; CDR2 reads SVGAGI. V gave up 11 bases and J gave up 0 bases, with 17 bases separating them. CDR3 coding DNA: TGTGCCCGCCGGGACTCCAAGCTCTCTGGAAACACCATATATTTT. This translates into CARRDSKLSGNTIYF.

The CDR3 is CASSFGLAGVYEQFF. DNA for the CDR3: TGTGCCAGCAGCTTTGGACTAGCGGGGGTCTACGAGCAGTTCTTC. The chain is built from TRBV13 and TRBJ2-1; TRBD2 agrees at 13 bases. V trimming: 3 bases; J trimming: 10 bases; junction bases outside the gene matches: 6. The CDR3 has 15 amino acids. Germline V gene sequence: CDR1 PRHDT, CDR2 FYEKMQ (reference sequence).

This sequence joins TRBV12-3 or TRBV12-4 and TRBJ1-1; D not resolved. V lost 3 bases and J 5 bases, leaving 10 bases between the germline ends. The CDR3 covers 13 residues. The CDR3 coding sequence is TGTGCCAGCAGTTTCAACGTCGGTACTGAAGCTTTCTTT. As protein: CASSFNVGTEAFF.

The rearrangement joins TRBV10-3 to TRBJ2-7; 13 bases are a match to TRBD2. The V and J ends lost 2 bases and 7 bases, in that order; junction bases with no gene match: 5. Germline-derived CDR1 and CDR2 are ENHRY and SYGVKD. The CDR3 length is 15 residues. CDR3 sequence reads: CAISEGLAGVREQYF. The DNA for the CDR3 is TGTGCCATCAGTGAGGGACTAGCGGGAGTACGGGAGCAGTACTTC.

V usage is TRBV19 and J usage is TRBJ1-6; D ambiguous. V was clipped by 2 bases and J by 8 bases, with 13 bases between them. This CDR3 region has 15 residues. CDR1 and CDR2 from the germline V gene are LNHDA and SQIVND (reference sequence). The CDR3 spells CASSILTGVDSPLHF. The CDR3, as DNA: TGTGCCAGTAGTATATTAACCGGGGTGGATTCACCCCTCCACTTT.

CDR3 region: CAITEEQGFGNTIYF. CDR3 nucleotides: TGTGCCATCACCGAAGAACAGGGGTTTGGAAACACCATATATTTT. The V gene is TRBV10-3, the J gene TRBJ1-3; 7 bases line up with TRBD1. The ends lost 7 bases at V and 3 bases at J; junction bases unmatched: 9. The CDR3 has 15 amino acids. Germline V lookup: CDR1 ENHRY, CDR2 SYGVKD.

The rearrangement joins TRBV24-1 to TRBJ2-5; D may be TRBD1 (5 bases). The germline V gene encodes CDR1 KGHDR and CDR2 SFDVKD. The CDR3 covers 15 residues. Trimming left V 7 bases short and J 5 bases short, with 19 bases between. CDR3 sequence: CATSPAQGVGETQYF. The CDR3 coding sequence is TGTGCCACCAGCCCAGCTCAGGGTGTCGGTGAGACCCAGTACTTC.